This T cell receptor beta chain was profiled in a study of T cell responses to AZD1222 COVID-19 vaccine. Study findings and constraints: Among vaccine-associated CD4 TCRs, coverage spanned spike, with dominance at 160-218 and 743-854.

V dropped 0 bases and J dropped 3 bases, with 11 bases sitting between them. The CDR3 runs to 15 residues. Germline lookup yields CDR1 LGHNA and CDR2 YNFKEQ. In regard to this clone: Its cognate antigen is unknown.

The method was immunoSEQ multiplex PCR; TCRdb's version includes in-frame clones alone and lacks a portion of them. The sample lists around 67,000 clones; 80% to 85% were seen once. Source: peripheral blood, taken on day 0 of AZD1222 vaccination. This receptor was identified in an adult in good health. The chain has TRBV4-2 and TRBJ1-1, with D possibly TRBD1 on 6 matching bases. CDR3 protein: CASSQEGQGHTEAFF. The CDR3 nucleotides are TGTGCCAGCAGCCAAGAGGGCCAGGGGCACACTGAAGCTTTCTTT.